This TCR beta chain is from a study of T cells expressing NK-cell markers. With the 5' RACE reads reprocessed, TCRdb shows one record per CDR3 protein and no DNA. In total, the table holds a few hundred thousand distinct CDR3 sequences. This CDR3 comprises 14 residues. The clonotype originates from a man aged 18 to 29 in good health. Sequencing input: blood T cells: a sorted CD56 or NKG2C T cell subset, CD4+ or CD8+ T cells, or bulk PBMC T cells (not recorded which). The V call is TRBV12-3 or TRBV12-4, the J call TRBJ2-3; TCRdb lists TRBD2, though no DNA is available to test this call. The CDR3 reads CASSSAGVADTQYF.